The clone carrying this TCR beta chain was recorded at least ten times. The target antigen is unknown. These data originate in a study of T-cell memory formation after mild COVID-19. For the study at large: Clustering of TCRs was largely donor specific. Study observations and caveats: Memory cells collected pre-infection included some clones that later responded, suggesting cross-reactive memory joined.

The CDR3 runs 14 residues. The germline V gene encodes CDR1 SGHVS and CDR2 FQNEAQ. V was pared by 5 bases and J by 4 bases, with 1 base of the junction left unmatched. After 5'RACE with constant-segment primers, TCR alpha and TCR beta cDNA libraries carrying sample barcodes and UMIs were obtained. TCRdb itself ran the 5' RACE reads through MiXCR, one entry per CDR3 protein. The sample lists some 350,000 distinct CDR3 sequences; roughly 15% were seen once. Sequenced input: PBMCs or a T cell subset sorted from them (not recorded which). The origin of this receptor is a young man who had mild COVID-19 (a few samples of this study predate the infection). Cell type and time point are not known. The rearrangement joins TRBV7-8 to TRBJ2-5; 13 bases are shared with TRBD2. For the CDR3, the DNA is TGTGCCAGCAGCCGACTAGCGGGGGGAGAGACCCAGTACTTC. It translates to CASSRLAGGETQYF.